The 14 T cell receptor beta chains in this list originate from one sample, sequenced in a study of T cell clonality in common variable immunodeficiency. Overall study findings and caveats: Fewer deletions and N-nucleotide insertions were reportedly seen in common variable immunodeficiency TCR beta sequences.

Profiling relied on immunoSEQ multiplex PCR, and the TCRdb table lists in-frame clones only, not all of them. Observed in the sample are 15,000 to 20,000 clones, none of them singletons. Their target antigens are unknown. The sequenced sample was peripheral blood mononuclear cells. The source of these receptors is a human donor with common variable immunodeficiency.

This clone was counted many times. The CDR3 extends 3 residues past the end of the read, so its final part is completed from the germline J gene. V gene TRBV7-9 combines with J gene TRBJ2-3; 8 nucleotides match TRBD2. The J segment lost 1 base and the V segment lost 7 bases, leaving 7 bases of the junction unmatched. CDR3 length equals 15 residues. Germline CDR1 is SEHNR and CDR2 is FQNEAQ (reference sequence). The CDR3 bases that were read are TGTGCCAGCATCATACCAGCGGGAGGCACAGATACG. Translation gives CASIIPAGGTDT. The CDR3 in its entirety is CASIIPAGGTDTQYF.

This clone was recorded a few times. Coverage ceases 3 residues before the CDR3 finishes, and the germline J gene fills in the end. The chain uses TRBV20-1 and TRBJ2-7; tentative D call: TRBD2 (6 bases). V lost 6 bases to trimming and J lost 5 bases, with 17 bases between them. This CDR3 comprises 13 residues. Per germline, CDR1 DFQATT and CDR2 SNEGSKA (reference sequence). The CDR3 loop is CSAYRAGIDEQYF. Partial CDR3 DNA: TGCAGTGCATACCGGGCGGGAATCGACGAG.

This clone was counted only a few times. The CDR3 is cut off 3 residues early in the read; its end comes from the germline J gene. The V and J genes are TRBV10-3 and TRBJ2-7, with D possibly being TRBD1 or TRBD2 (6 bases each). This CDR3 contains 17 residues. V lost 0 bases and J 4 bases, leaving 19 bases between the germline ends. Germline CDR1 and CDR2: ENHRY and SYGVKD. The CDR3 is CAISESVEGHEGYEQYF. The part of the CDR3 DNA that was read is TGTGCCATCAGTGAGTCGGTGGAGGGACACGAAGGGTACGAG.

This clone was seen a handful of times. From the germline J gene comes the end of the CDR3, since the read stops 3 residues before it. This chain connects TRBV18 to TRBJ2-1; a weak D match, TRBD2 (5 bases). The CDR3 is made up of 15 amino acids. V was cut by 3 bases and J by 7 bases, with 16 bases left in between. Germline loops: CDR1 KGHSH, CDR2 LQKENI. Here the CDR3 reads CASSPEPGVVNEQFF. The part of the CDR3 DNA that was read is TGTGCCAGCTCACCCGAACCCGGGGTAGTAAATGAG.

This clone has a count of ten or more. Coverage ceases 3 residues before the CDR3 finishes, and the germline J gene fills in the end. The genes are TRBV29-1 and TRBJ2-1, with TRBD2 identical over 10 bases. This CDR3 has 16 amino acids. CDR1 is SQVTM and CDR2 is ANQGSEA in the germline V gene. After removal of 2 bases from V and 1 base from J, the junction contained 5 bases not matched to a gene. The sequenced part of the CDR3 DNA is TGCAGCGTTGAAAAGTCTAGCGGGAGATCCTACAATGAG. This gives the protein CSVEKSSGRSYNE. The full CDR3 is CSVEKSSGRSYNEQFF.

The table lists this clone with many counts. The sequence runs out 3 residues before the end of the CDR3; the remainder is reconstructed from the germline J gene. The chain joins TRBV4-2 to TRBJ1-2, with TRBD1 matching over 9 bases. CDR1 is LGHNA and CDR2 is YNFKEQ in the germline V gene. The CDR3 contains 15 residues. The CDR3 protein is CASSQEGQGSRGYTF. The DNA read from the CDR3 is TGTGCCAGCAGCCAAGAGGGACAGGGATCACGAGGC.

Only a few counts were recorded for this clone. Read data end 3 residues before the CDR3 end; the end is taken from the germline J gene. This chain connects TRBV19 to TRBJ2-2; TRBD1 might be the D (7 bases). The CDR3 sequence is 14 residues long. Trimming left V 5 bases short and J 3 bases short, with 10 bases between. CDR1 is LNHDA, CDR2 SQIVND, per germline (reference sequence). CDR3 amino acids: CASSLRGDTGELFF. The covered CDR3 bases are TGTGCCAGTAGTCTCAGGGGGGACACCGGGGAG.

A word on this clone: From the germline J gene comes the end of the CDR3, since the read stops 3 residues before it. This chain joins TRBV7-9 and TRBJ2-3, with D tentatively TRBD1 (6 bases). The CDR3 contains 15 residues. Trimming took 6 bases from V and 8 from J, leaving 21 bases between them. CDR1 and CDR2 (germline): SEHNR, FQNEAQ (reference sequence). The CDR3 here is CASRPQGCGQLTQYF. The part of the CDR3 DNA that was read is TGTGCCAGCAGGCCACAGGGTTGCGGTCAGCTTACG.

This clone was seen many times. Read sequence stops 3 residues before the CDR3 end, and the germline J gene provides the missing end. The V and J genes are TRBV29-1 and TRBJ1-4; D may be TRBD1 (5 bases). There are 14 residues in the CDR3. Looked up from germline, CDR1 is SQVTM and CDR2 is ANQGSEA. V lost 6 bases, J lost 0 bases, and 11 bases lay in between. The CDR3 region is CSVLDSATNEKLFF. The DNA read from the CDR3 is TGCAGCGTCCTAGACAGCGCAACTAATGAAAAA.

The CDR3 bases that were read are TGTGCCAGCTCAGCGCCGGGACAGGGAAAAATGAACACTGAA. Translation: CASSAPGQGKMNTE. The whole CDR3 reads CASSAPGQGKMNTEAFF. V usage is TRBV18 and J usage is TRBJ1-1; 9 positions agree with TRBD1. The read terminates 3 residues before the CDR3 end, so the remaining end is supplied by the germline J gene. After removal of 5 bases from V and 0 bases from J, the junction contained 10 bases not matched to a gene. Germline CDR1 is KGHSH and CDR2 is LQKENI. The CDR3 is 17 residues long.

This clone has just a few counts. Sequencing ends 3 residues short of the CDR3 end; the germline J gene provides the rest. The chain combines TRBV19 with TRBJ1-5, with D perhaps matching TRBD1 (6 bases). Germline lookup yields CDR1 LNHDA and CDR2 SQIVND (reference sequence). V was shortened by 9 bases and J by 2 bases, with 14 bases between the two germline ends. The CDR3 runs 14 residues. The DNA read from the CDR3 is TGTGCCAGATTCAAGACAGGTCGCAATCAGCCC. This sequence encodes CARFKTGRNQP. The whole CDR3 reads CARFKTGRNQPQHF.

In its sample, this clone was seen a few times. The CDR3 end is not reached by the read, which stops 3 residues before it; the germline J gene fills it in. The rearrangement links TRBV6-2 or TRBV6-3 to TRBJ2-1, with TRBD2 matching over 8 bases. CDR3 length equals 15 residues. V was pared by 6 bases and J by 6 bases, with 10 bases of the junction left unmatched. Germline V lookup: CDR1 MNHEY, CDR2 SVGEGT. CDR3 sequence: CASRNVGLGLNEQFF. Incomplete CDR3 DNA: TGTGCCAGCAGAAACGTGGGACTAGGGCTCAATGAG.

This clone has only a few counts. The DNA ends 3 residues before the CDR3 does, and the rest of the CDR3 is filled in from the germline J gene. V is TRBV7-2 and J is TRBJ1-3; D is unresolved. The germline V gene encodes CDR1 SGHTA and CDR2 FQGNSA. The CDR3 runs 15 residues. V was pared by 5 bases and J by 0 bases, with 11 bases between. The DNA read from the CDR3 is TGTGCCAGCAGCCACTCACTCAACTCTGGAAACACC. Amino acid sequence: CASSHSLNSGNT. The CDR3 as a whole reads CASSHSLNSGNTIYF.

This clone was counted only a few times. CDR3 DNA, as far as it was read: TGTGCCAGTAGTATAGGAGAGGGCCTACAGGGGGAGGATACG. This sequence encodes CASSIGEGLQGEDT. The complete CDR3 reads CASSIGEGLQGEDTQYF. This sequence joins TRBV19 and TRBJ2-3, with 8 bases fitting TRBD1. The missing CDR3 end, 3 residues past where the read stops, is filled in from the germline J gene. This CDR3 has 17 residues. The J segment lost 6 bases and the V segment lost 1 base, leaving 12 bases of the junction unmatched. Germline V gene sequence: CDR1 LNHDA, CDR2 SQIVND (reference sequence). Together with reference TRBV19 and TRBJ2-3, the CDR3 gives the full variable domain: DGGITQSPKYLFRKEGQNVTLSCEQNLNHDAMYWYRQDPGQGLRLIYYSQIVNDFQKGDIAEGYSVSREKKESFPLTVTSAQKNPTAFYLCASSIGEGLQGEDTQYFGPGTRLTVL.